This T cell receptor beta chain was sequenced during a study of T cells after yellow fever vaccination. Broader study findings: The booster saw the reappearance of most primary-vaccination clones (about 95% CD4, 80% to 90% CD8). It was a small share of clonotypes that appeared in both CD4 and CD8 compartments.

TCRdb re-analysed the 5' RACE reads in MiXCR, keeping a single row per CDR3 protein. Of around 200,000 distinct CDR3 sequences listed, approximately 10% are singletons. This clonotype was seen many times. What it binds is unknown. This CDR3 region has 15 residues. The ends were cut back, 7 bases at V and 2 bases at J, with 18 bases in the middle. Germline assignment: CDR1 MDHEN and CDR2 SYDVKM. This clonotype was sampled from a man aged 18 to 29 who received the YFV17D yellow fever vaccine. This material consisted of CD8+ T cells sorted from PBMCs, taken 15 days after the yellow fever booster vaccination. This chain connects TRBV28 to TRBJ2-7; D unclear. The CDR3 region has the DNA TGTGCCAGCACCGAAGACGTTCGCTCTACCTACGAGCAGTACTTC. As protein: CASTEDVRSTYEQYF.